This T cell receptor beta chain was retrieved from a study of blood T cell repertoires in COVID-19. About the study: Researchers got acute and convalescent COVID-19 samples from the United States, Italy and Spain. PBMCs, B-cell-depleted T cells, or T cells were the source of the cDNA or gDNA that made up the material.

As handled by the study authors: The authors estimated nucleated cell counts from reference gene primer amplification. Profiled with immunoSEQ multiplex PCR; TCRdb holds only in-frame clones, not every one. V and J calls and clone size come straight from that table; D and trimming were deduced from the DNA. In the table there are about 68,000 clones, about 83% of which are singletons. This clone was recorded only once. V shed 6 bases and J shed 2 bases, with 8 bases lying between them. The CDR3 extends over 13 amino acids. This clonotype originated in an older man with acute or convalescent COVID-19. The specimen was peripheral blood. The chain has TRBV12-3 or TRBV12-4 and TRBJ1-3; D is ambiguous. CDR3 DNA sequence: TGTGCCAGCAGCTCGGGGACTGGAAACACCATATATTTT. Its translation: CASSSGTGNTIYF.